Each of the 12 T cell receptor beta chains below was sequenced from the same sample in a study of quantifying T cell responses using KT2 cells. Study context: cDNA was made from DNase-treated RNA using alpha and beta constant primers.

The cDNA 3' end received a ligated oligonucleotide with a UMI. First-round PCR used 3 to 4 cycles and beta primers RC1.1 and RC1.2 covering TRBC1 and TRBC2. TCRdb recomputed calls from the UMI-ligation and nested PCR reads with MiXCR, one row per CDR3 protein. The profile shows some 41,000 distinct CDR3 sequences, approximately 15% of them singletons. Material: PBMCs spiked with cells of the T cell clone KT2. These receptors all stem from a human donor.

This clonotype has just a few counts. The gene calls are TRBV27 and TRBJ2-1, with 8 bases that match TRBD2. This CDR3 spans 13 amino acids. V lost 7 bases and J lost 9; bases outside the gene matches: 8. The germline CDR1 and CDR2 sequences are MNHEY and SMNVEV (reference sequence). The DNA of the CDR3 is TGTGCCAGCAAAGGGCGGGGGGTTCCTGAGCAGTTCTTC. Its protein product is CASKGRGVPEQFF.

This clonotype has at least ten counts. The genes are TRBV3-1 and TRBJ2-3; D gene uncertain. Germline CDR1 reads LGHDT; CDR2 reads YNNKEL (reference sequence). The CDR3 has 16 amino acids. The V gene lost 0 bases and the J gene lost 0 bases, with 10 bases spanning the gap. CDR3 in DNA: TGTGCCAGCAGCCAAGATCAAGTCTCTAGCACAGATACGCAGTATTTT. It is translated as CASSQDQVSSTDTQYF.

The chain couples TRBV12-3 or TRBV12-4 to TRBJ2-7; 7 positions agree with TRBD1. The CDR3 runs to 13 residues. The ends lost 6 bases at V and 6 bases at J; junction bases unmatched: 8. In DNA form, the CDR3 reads TGTGCCAGCAGCAGACATACAGGGGCCGAGCAGTACTTC. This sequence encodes CASSRHTGAEQYF.

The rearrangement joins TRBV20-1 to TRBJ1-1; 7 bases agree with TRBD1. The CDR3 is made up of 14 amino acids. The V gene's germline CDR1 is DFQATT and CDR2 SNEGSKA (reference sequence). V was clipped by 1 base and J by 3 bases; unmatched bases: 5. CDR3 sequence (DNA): TGCAGTGCTAGAGGAGGAGACAGGGACACTGAAGCTTTCTTT. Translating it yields CSARGGDRDTEAFF.

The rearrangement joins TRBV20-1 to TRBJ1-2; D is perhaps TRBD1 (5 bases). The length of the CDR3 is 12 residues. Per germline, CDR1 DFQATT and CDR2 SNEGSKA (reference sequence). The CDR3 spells CSPKEGPNGYTF. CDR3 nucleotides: TGCAGCCCGAAAGAGGGGCCAAACGGCTACACCTTC.

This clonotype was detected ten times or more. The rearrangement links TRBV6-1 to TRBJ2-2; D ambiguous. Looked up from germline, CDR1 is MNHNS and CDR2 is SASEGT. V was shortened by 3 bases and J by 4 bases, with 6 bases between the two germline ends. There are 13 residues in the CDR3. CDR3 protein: CASSEAATGELFF. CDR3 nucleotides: TGTGCCAGCAGTGAGGCGGCCACCGGGGAGCTGTTTTTT.

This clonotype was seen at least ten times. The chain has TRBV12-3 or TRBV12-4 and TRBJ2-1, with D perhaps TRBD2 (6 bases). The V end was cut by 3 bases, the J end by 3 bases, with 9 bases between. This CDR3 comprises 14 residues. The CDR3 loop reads CASSLEGNYNEQFF. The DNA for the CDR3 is TGTGCCAGCAGTTTGGAGGGGAACTACAATGAGCAGTTCTTC.

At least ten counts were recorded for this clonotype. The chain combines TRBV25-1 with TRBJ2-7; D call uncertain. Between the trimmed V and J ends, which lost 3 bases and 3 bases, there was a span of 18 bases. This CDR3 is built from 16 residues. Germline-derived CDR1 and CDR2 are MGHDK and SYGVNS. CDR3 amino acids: CASSDPHSDTVYEQYF. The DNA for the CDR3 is TGTGCCAGCAGTGACCCCCACTCGGATACGGTCTACGAGCAGTACTTC.

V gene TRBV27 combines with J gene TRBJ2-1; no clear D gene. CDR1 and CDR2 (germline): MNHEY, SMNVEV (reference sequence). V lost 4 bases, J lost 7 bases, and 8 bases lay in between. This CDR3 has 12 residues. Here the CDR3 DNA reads TGTGCCAGCAGTTCTATCCTAAATGAGCAGTTCTTC. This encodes CASSSILNEQFF.

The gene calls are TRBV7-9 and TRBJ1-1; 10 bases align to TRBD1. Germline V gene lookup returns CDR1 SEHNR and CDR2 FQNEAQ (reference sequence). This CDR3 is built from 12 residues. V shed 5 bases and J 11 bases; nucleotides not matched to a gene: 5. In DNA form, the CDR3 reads TGTGCCAGCAGCCGGACAGGGGGGGCGGCTTTCTTT. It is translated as CASSRTGGAAFF. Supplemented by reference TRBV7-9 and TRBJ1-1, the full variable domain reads DTGVSQNPRHKITKRGQNVTFRCDPISEHNRLYWYRQTLGQGPEFLTYFQNEAQLEKSRLLSDRFSAERPKGSFSTLEIQRTEQGDSAMYLCASSRTGGAAFFGQGTRLTVV.

In nucleotides, the CDR3 is TGCGCCAGCAGCCAAGATACGGCAGGGTACGAGCAGTACTTC. Residues: CASSQDTAGYEQYF. The rearrangement links TRBV4-3 to TRBJ2-7, with D possibly TRBD1 on 5 matching bases. The germline CDR1 and CDR2 sequences are LGHNA and YSLEER. Between the trimmed V and J ends, which lost 0 bases and 4 bases, there was a span of 10 bases. This CDR3 spans 14 amino acids.

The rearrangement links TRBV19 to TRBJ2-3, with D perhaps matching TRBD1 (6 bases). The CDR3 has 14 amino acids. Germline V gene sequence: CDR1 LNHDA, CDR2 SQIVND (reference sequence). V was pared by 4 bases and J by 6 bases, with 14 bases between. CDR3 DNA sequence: TGTGCCAGTAGTAAGAGCAGGGGTGGTGATACGCAGTATTTT. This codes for CASSKSRGGDTQYF.